This is a list of T cell receptor beta chains from one sample in a study of blood T cell repertoires in COVID-19. TCRdb's copy holds only in-frame clones and misses some; the assay was immunoSEQ multiplex PCR. The top ten clones hold about 4% of a sample with under 60,000 clones, 90% to 95% of them seen once. The source material was peripheral blood. All receptors derive from a man aged 50 to 59 with acute or convalescent COVID-19. CDR3s include the opening cysteine and the closing phenylalanine or tryptophan. The D gene is left open where the match is weak. Clone size appears in some rows only: once, few, many, or a class for an expanded clone.

V gene: TRBV7-6; D gene: TRBD2; clone size: once; J gene: TRBJ2-2; CDR3 DNA: TGTGCCAGCAGCCCAACCCCGGGGGGGATCTACACCGGGGAGCTGTTTTTT; CDR3 protein: CASSPTPGGIYTGELFF
V gene: TRBV30; D gene: -; clone size: -; J gene: TRBJ1-1; CDR3 DNA: TGTGCCCTACAGGGAAAGAACACTGAAGCTTTCTTT; CDR3 protein: CALQGKNTEAFF
V gene: TRBV18; D gene: -; clone size: -; J gene: TRBJ1-1; CDR3 DNA: TGTGCCAGCTCACCAGAGGGAAACACTGAAGCTTTCTTT; CDR3 protein: CASSPEGNTEAFF
V gene: TRBV9; D gene: TRBD1; clone size: -; J gene: TRBJ1-2; CDR3 DNA: TGTGCCAGCAGCGTAGGGGACAGCAACTATGGCTACACCTTC; CDR3 protein: CASSVGDSNYGYTF
V gene: TRBV3-1/TRBV3-2; D gene: TRBD2; clone size: -; J gene: TRBJ2-5; CDR3 DNA: TGTGCCAGCAGCCAAGTCTCCGGGAGGGCCGACCAGACCCAGTACTTC; CDR3 protein: CASSQVSGRADQTQYF
V gene: TRBV7-8; D gene: TRBD1; clone size: once; J gene: TRBJ1-1; CDR3 DNA: TGTGCCAGCAGCTCCGAACAGGGGATAGGGAGGACTGAAGCTTTCTTT; CDR3 protein: CASSSEQGIGRTEAFF
V gene: TRBV5-4; D gene: TRBD1; clone size: -; J gene: TRBJ2-7; CDR3 DNA: TGTGCCAGCAGCTTGGAGGGACAGGGCGCCTACGAGCAGTACTTC; CDR3 protein: CASSLEGQGAYEQYF
V gene: TRBV19; D gene: -; clone size: -; J gene: TRBJ1-3; CDR3 DNA: TGTGCCAGTAGTACTCCAGGGATGGGAAACACCATATATTTT; CDR3 protein: CASSTPGMGNTIYF
V gene: TRBV7-8; D gene: -; clone size: -; J gene: TRBJ1-1; CDR3 DNA: TGTGCCAGCAGCTCTAGAGCGGCGCGGGGGGCCCCAGGGAACACTGAAGCTTTCTTT; CDR3 protein: CASSSRAARGAPGNTEAFF
V gene: TRBV12-5; D gene: -; clone size: -; J gene: TRBJ1-2; CDR3 DNA: TGTGCTAGTGGTTTGGAAGCGTTCTATGGCTACACCTTC; CDR3 protein: CASGLEAFYGYTF
V gene: TRBV6-6; D gene: -; clone size: -; J gene: TRBJ1-5; CDR3 DNA: TGTGCCAGCAGTTCTTACCAGCAGCCCCAGCATTTT; CDR3 protein: CASSSYQQPQHF
V gene: TRBV21-1; D gene: -; clone size: -; J gene: TRBJ2-7; CDR3 DNA: TGTGCCAGCAGCAAACGAGTTGCCGTTGACGAGCAGTACTTC; CDR3 protein: CASSKRVAVDEQYF
V gene: TRBV6-5; D gene: -; clone size: -; J gene: TRBJ1-1; CDR3 DNA: TGTGCCAGCAGTTACTCCGGGACAAACACTGAAGCTTTCTTT; CDR3 protein: CASSYSGTNTEAFF
V gene: TRBV5-1; D gene: TRBD1; clone size: -; J gene: TRBJ1-2; CDR3 DNA: TGCGCCAGCAGCTTGGGGGACCCGTGGGACAGGGGGCTGGATGGCTACACCTTC; CDR3 protein: CASSLGDPWDRGLDGYTF
V gene: TRBV2; D gene: -; clone size: -; J gene: TRBJ1-2; CDR3 DNA: TGTGCCAGCAAGGGGCAGGGGACTAACTATGGCTACACCTTC; CDR3 protein: CASKGQGTNYGYTF
V gene: TRBV24-1; D gene: -; clone size: -; J gene: TRBJ2-2; CDR3 DNA: TGTGCCACCAGTGACACTGCGGGGGCGCGGGCCGGGGAGCTGTTTTTT; CDR3 protein: CATSDTAGARAGELFF
V gene: TRBV4-1; D gene: TRBD1; clone size: -; J gene: TRBJ2-7; CDR3 DNA: TGCGCCAGCAGTCCTCCAGAGGGGGCGCCTACCTACGAGCAGTACTTC; CDR3 protein: CASSPPEGAPTYEQYF
V gene: TRBV5-1; D gene: -; clone size: -; J gene: TRBJ1-1; CDR3 DNA: TGCGCCAGCAGCCTTGGTGGGACGGGGGCTGAAGCTTTCTTT; CDR3 protein: CASSLGGTGAEAFF
V gene: TRBV4-3; D gene: TRBD2; clone size: -; J gene: TRBJ2-1; CDR3 DNA: TGCGCCAGCAGCCAGGGGACTAGCGGGGGTGATGAGCAGTTCTTC; CDR3 protein: CASSQGTSGGDEQFF
V gene: TRBV5-5; D gene: TRBD1; clone size: -; J gene: TRBJ1-5; CDR3 DNA: TGTGCCAGCAGCTTGGCGGACAGGGGACAGCCCCAGCATTTT; CDR3 protein: CASSLADRGQPQHF
V gene: TRBV18; D gene: -; clone size: -; J gene: TRBJ2-1; CDR3 DNA: TGTGCCAGCTCACCACTGGCCCGTGCTAATGAGCAGTTCTTC; CDR3 protein: CASSPLARANEQFF
V gene: TRBV15; D gene: TRBD2; clone size: -; J gene: TRBJ2-2; CDR3 DNA: TGTGCCACCAGCAGAGATCGTTGGACTAGCGGGAGACGCACCGGGGAGCTGTTTTTT; CDR3 protein: CATSRDRWTSGRRTGELFF
V gene: TRBV7-2; D gene: -; clone size: -; J gene: TRBJ2-1; CDR3 DNA: TGTGCCAGCAGCTCCACCTACAATGAGCAGTTCTTC; CDR3 protein: CASSSTYNEQFF
V gene: TRBV5-1; D gene: TRBD2; clone size: -; J gene: TRBJ2-1; CDR3 DNA: TGCGCCAGCAGCAGACTGACTAGCGGGAGAGTGAGGGAGCAGTTCTTC; CDR3 protein: CASSRLTSGRVREQFF
V gene: TRBV27; D gene: TRBD2; clone size: -; J gene: TRBJ2-3; CDR3 DNA: TGTGCCAGCAGTTCCATTAGCGGGAGGGGAGATACGCAGTATTTT; CDR3 protein: CASSSISGRGDTQYF
V gene: TRBV9; D gene: -; clone size: -; J gene: TRBJ2-7; CDR3 DNA: TGTGCCAGCAGCCCAATCTCAGGGGTCTCCTACGAGCAGTACTTC; CDR3 protein: CASSPISGVSYEQYF
V gene: TRBV11-3; D gene: -; clone size: -; J gene: TRBJ1-1; CDR3 DNA: TGTGCCAGCAGCACATCCCCGGGGGGCATGAACACTGAAGCTTTCTTT; CDR3 protein: CASSTSPGGMNTEAFF
V gene: TRBV4-1; D gene: -; clone size: -; J gene: TRBJ2-7; CDR3 DNA: TGCGCCAGCAGCCAAGAAGTCGCGAGTGGAGGGTACGAGCAGTACTTC; CDR3 protein: CASSQEVASGGYEQYF
V gene: TRBV30; D gene: -; clone size: few; J gene: TRBJ1-2; CDR3 DNA: TGTGCCTGGAGTAGAGGTCGTGATTATGGCTACACCTTC; CDR3 protein: CAWSRGRDYGYTF
V gene: TRBV7-2; D gene: -; clone size: few; J gene: TRBJ2-7; CDR3 DNA: TGTGCCAGCAGCTTAAGTGTCTCGCGGGAAGCCGAGCAGTACTTC; CDR3 protein: CASSLSVSREAEQYF
V gene: TRBV4-2; D gene: TRBD1; clone size: -; J gene: TRBJ1-2; CDR3 DNA: TGTGCCAGCAGCCAAGACGCAGGGGGATACTATGGCTACACCTTC; CDR3 protein: CASSQDAGGYYGYTF
V gene: TRBV9; D gene: -; clone size: -; J gene: TRBJ2-5; CDR3 DNA: TGTGCCAGCAGCGTTCAGGGAAGTCGAGAGACCCAGTACTTC; CDR3 protein: CASSVQGSRETQYF
V gene: TRBV11-2; D gene: -; clone size: -; J gene: TRBJ2-3; CDR3 DNA: TGTGCCAGCAGCTTCTTGGGCAGGGGGGGCACAGATACGCAGTATTTT; CDR3 protein: CASSFLGRGGTDTQYF
V gene: TRBV27; D gene: TRBD1; clone size: -; J gene: TRBJ1-2; CDR3 DNA: TGTGCCAGCAGGACTACAGGGGCGTATGGCTACACCTTC; CDR3 protein: CASRTTGAYGYTF
V gene: TRBV4-1; D gene: -; clone size: -; J gene: TRBJ1-2; CDR3 DNA: TGCGCCAGCAGCCAAGCTCCGGGGGGCACGGTTGGCTACACCTTC; CDR3 protein: CASSQAPGGTVGYTF
V gene: TRBV19; D gene: TRBD1; clone size: -; J gene: TRBJ2-7; CDR3 DNA: TGTGCCAGTAGTATAGCTCGGGACAGCTCCTACGAGCAGTACTTC; CDR3 protein: CASSIARDSSYEQYF
V gene: TRBV27; D gene: TRBD2; clone size: -; J gene: TRBJ2-5; CDR3 DNA: TGTGCCAGCAGTCTCACCGGGCGGGGGACTAGCGGGCAAGAGACCCAGTACTTC; CDR3 protein: CASSLTGRGTSGQETQYF
V gene: TRBV29-1; D gene: -; clone size: -; J gene: TRBJ1-3; CDR3 DNA: TGCAGCGTTGAAGACCAGTCTGGAAACACCATATATTTT; CDR3 protein: CSVEDQSGNTIYF
V gene: TRBV19; D gene: -; clone size: -; J gene: TRBJ2-7; CDR3 DNA: TGTGCCAGTAGTATAGCCAGGGGCTCCTACGAGCAGTACTTC; CDR3 protein: CASSIARGSYEQYF
V gene: TRBV5-1; D gene: -; clone size: -; J gene: TRBJ1-2; CDR3 DNA: TGCGCCAGCAGTCTCCTACTCGGGACTAACTATGGCTACACCTTC; CDR3 protein: CASSLLLGTNYGYTF
V gene: TRBV24-1; D gene: -; clone size: -; J gene: TRBJ2-2; CDR3 DNA: TGTGCCACCAGTGACTCGGCGCAGGACACCGGGGAGCTGTTTTTT; CDR3 protein: CATSDSAQDTGELFF
V gene: TRBV11-2; D gene: -; clone size: -; J gene: TRBJ2-1; CDR3 DNA: TGTGCCAGCAGCTTAGACACGACTTTTTACAATGAGCAGTTCTTC; CDR3 protein: CASSLDTTFYNEQFF
V gene: TRBV12-2; D gene: -; clone size: -; J gene: TRBJ2-6; CDR3 DNA: TGTGCAAGTCGCTTCGGACCTACAGGGGCTGGGGCCAACGTCCTGACTTTC; CDR3 protein: CASRFGPTGAGANVLTF
V gene: TRBV30; D gene: -; clone size: -; J gene: TRBJ1-4; CDR3 DNA: TGTGCCGGAGCGGAGGAAAAACTGTTTTTT; CDR3 protein: CAGAEEKLFF
V gene: TRBV11-3; D gene: TRBD2; clone size: -; J gene: TRBJ2-1; CDR3 DNA: TGTGCCAGCAGCTTAGATGGGGCTAGCGGGAAATACAATGAGCAGTTCTTC; CDR3 protein: CASSLDGASGKYNEQFF
V gene: TRBV19; D gene: -; clone size: -; J gene: TRBJ1-3; CDR3 DNA: TGTGCCAGTAGTATTGATCGGAGATACTCTGGAAACACCATATATTTT; CDR3 protein: CASSIDRRYSGNTIYF
V gene: TRBV28; D gene: -; clone size: -; J gene: TRBJ1-2; CDR3 DNA: TGTGCCAGCACCGTAAGTGCGGCTAACTATGGCTACACCTTC; CDR3 protein: CASTVSAANYGYTF
V gene: TRBV11-2; D gene: -; clone size: -; J gene: TRBJ2-7; CDR3 DNA: TGTGCCAGCAGCTTATACGGCGGTTCCTACGAGCAGTACTTC; CDR3 protein: CASSLYGGSYEQYF
V gene: TRBV4-2; D gene: -; clone size: once; J gene: TRBJ2-3; CDR3 DNA: TGTGCCAGCAGCGCACTCACAGATACGCAGTATTTT; CDR3 protein: CASSALTDTQYF
V gene: TRBV7-2; D gene: -; clone size: -; J gene: TRBJ1-1; CDR3 DNA: TGTGCCAGCAGCGTTTCGGGGAACACTGAAGCTTTCTTT; CDR3 protein: CASSVSGNTEAFF
V gene: TRBV5-1; D gene: -; clone size: -; J gene: TRBJ1-1; CDR3 DNA: TGCGCCAGCAGCTCCAACGTTCAGGGAATGAACACTGAAGCTTTCTTT; CDR3 protein: CASSSNVQGMNTEAFF
V gene: TRBV3-1/TRBV3-2; D gene: -; clone size: -; J gene: TRBJ1-2; CDR3 DNA: TGTGCCAGCAGCCAGACGGGAAATGGCTACACCTTC; CDR3 protein: CASSQTGNGYTF